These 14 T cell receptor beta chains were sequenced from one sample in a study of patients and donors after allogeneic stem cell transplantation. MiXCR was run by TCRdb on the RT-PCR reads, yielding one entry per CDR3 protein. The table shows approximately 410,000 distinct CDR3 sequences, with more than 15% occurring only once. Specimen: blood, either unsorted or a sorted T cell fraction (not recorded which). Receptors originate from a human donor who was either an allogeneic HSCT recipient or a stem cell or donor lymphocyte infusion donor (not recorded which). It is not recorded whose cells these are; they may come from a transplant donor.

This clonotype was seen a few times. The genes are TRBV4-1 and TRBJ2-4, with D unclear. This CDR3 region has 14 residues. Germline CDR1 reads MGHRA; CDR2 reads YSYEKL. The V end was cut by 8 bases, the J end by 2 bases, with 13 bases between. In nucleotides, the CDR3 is TGCGCCAGCTACGCCATGGGAACCAAAAACATTCAGTACTTC. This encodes CASYAMGTKNIQYF.

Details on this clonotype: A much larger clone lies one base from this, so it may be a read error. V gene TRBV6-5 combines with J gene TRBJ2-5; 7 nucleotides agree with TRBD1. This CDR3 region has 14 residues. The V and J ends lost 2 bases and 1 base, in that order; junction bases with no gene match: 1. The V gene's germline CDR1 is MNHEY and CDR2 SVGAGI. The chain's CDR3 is CASSYGTAQETQYF. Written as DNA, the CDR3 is TGTGCCAGCAGTTACGGGACAGCCCAAGAGACCCAGTACTTC.

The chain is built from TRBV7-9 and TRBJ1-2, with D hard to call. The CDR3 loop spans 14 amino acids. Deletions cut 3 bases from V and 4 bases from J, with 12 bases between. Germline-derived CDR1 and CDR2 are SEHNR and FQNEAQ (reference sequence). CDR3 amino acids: CASSLTDYSYGYTF. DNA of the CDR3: TGTGCCAGCAGCTTGACCGATTATAGCTATGGCTACACCTTC.

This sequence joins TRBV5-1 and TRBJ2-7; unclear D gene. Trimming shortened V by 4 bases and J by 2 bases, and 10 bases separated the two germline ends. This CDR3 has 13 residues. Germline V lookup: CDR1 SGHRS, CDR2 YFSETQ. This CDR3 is CASSLYDPYEQYF. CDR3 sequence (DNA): TGCGCCAGCAGCCTCTATGACCCCTACGAGCAGTACTTC.

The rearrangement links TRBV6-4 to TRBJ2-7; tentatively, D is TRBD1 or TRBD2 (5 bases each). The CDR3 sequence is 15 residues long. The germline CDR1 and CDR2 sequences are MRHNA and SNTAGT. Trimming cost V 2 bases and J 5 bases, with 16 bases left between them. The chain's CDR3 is CASSDRDPQPHEQYF. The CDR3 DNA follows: TGTGCCAGCAGTGACCGGGACCCCCAGCCCCACGAGCAGTACTTC.

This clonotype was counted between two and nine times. This CDR3 is CATSDLGVAKVYEQYF. CDR3 in DNA: TGTGCCACCAGTGATTTGGGGGTAGCGAAGGTTTACGAGCAGTACTTC. The chain links TRBV24-1 to TRBJ2-7, with D possibly matching TRBD2 (5 bases). V was cut by 0 bases and J by 4 bases, with 15 bases left in between. Germline loops: CDR1 KGHDR, CDR2 SFDVKD. The CDR3 loop spans 16 amino acids.

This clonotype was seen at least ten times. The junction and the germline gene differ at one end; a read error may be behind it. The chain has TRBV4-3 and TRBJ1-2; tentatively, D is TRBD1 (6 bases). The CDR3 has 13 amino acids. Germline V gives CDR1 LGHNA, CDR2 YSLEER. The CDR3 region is CASSQDSNYGYTF. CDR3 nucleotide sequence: TGTGCCAGCAGCCAGGACAGCAACTATGGCTACACCTTC.

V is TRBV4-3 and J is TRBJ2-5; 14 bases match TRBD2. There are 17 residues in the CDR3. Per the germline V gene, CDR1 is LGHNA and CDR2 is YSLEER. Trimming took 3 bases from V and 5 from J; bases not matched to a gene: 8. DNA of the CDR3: TGCGCCAGCAGCCATGGGACTAGCGGGGGCCTAGGGGAGACCCAGTACTTC. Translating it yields CASSHGTSGGLGETQYF.

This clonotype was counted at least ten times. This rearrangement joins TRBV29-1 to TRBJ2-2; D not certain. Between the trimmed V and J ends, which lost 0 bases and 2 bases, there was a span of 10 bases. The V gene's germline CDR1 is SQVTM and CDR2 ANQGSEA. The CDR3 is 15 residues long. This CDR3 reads CSVEDLYGNTGELFF. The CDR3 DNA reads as TGCAGCGTTGAAGATCTCTACGGTAACACCGGGGAGCTGTTTTTT.

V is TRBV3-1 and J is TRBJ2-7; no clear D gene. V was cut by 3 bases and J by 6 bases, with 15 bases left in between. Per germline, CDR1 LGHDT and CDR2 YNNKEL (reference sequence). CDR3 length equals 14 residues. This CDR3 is CASSHMWAQLEQYF. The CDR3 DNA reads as TGTGCCAGCAGCCATATGTGGGCGCAGCTCGAGCAGTACTTC.

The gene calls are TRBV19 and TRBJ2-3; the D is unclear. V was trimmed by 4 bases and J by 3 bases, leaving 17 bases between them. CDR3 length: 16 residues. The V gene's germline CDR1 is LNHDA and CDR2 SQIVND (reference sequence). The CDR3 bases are TGTGCCAGTAGTACGGTCTTCCCGGTGGCAACAGATACGCAGTATTTT. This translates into CASSTVFPVATDTQYF.

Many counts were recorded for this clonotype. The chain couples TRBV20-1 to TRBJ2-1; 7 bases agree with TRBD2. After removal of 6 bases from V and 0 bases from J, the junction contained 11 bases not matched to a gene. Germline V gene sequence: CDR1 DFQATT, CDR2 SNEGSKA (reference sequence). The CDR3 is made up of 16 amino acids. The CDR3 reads CSADLAGGSSYNEQFF. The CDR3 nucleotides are TGCAGTGCGGACTTAGCGGGTGGAAGCTCCTACAATGAGCAGTTCTTC.

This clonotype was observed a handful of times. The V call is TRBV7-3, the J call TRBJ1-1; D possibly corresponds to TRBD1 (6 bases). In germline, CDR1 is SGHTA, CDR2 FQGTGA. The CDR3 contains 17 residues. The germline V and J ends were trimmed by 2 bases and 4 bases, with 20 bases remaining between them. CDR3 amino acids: CASSLVAGRGIRTEAFF. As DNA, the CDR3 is TGTGCCAGCAGCTTAGTTGCGGGCAGGGGAATTCGCACTGAAGCTTTCTTT.

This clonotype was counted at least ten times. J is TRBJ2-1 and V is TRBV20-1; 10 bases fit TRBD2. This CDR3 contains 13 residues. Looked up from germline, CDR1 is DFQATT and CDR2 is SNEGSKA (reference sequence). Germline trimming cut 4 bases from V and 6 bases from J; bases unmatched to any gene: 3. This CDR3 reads CSATSGGPNEQFF. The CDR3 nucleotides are TGCAGTGCTACTAGCGGGGGACCCAATGAGCAGTTCTTC.